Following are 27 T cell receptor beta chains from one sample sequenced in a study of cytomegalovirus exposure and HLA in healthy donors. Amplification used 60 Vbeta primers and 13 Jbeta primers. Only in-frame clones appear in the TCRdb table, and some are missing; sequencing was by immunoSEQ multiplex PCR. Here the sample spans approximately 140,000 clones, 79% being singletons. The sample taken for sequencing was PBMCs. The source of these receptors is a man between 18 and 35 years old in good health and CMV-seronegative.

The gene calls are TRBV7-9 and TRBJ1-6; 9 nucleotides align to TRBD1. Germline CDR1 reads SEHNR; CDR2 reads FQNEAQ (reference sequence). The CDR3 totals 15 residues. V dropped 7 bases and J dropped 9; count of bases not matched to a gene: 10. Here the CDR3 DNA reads TGTGCCAGCAAGCCAACCGGACAGGGGACTTCACCCCTCCACTTT. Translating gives CASKPTGQGTSPLHF.

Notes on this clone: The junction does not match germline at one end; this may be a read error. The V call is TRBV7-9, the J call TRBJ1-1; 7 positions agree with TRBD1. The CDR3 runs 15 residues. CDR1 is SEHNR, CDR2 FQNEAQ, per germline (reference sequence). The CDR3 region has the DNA TGTTCCAGCAGCTTAGGGGCAGGGGGAGACACTGAAGCTTTCTTT. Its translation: CSSSLGAGGDTEAFF.

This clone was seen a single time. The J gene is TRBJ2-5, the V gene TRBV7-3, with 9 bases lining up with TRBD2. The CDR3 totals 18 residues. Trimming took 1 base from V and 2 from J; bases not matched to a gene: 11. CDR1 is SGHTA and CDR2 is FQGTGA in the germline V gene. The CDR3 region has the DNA TGTGCCAGCAGCTTAAAGAACGTAGCGGGGGCCCCACAAGAGACCCAGTACTTC. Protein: CASSLKNVAGAPQETQYF.

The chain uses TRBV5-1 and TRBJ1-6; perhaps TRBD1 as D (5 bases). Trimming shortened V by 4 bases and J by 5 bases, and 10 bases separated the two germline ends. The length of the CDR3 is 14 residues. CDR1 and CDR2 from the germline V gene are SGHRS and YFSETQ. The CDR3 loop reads CASSPQGNNSPLHF. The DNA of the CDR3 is TGCGCCAGCAGCCCCCAGGGAAATAATTCACCCCTCCACTTT.

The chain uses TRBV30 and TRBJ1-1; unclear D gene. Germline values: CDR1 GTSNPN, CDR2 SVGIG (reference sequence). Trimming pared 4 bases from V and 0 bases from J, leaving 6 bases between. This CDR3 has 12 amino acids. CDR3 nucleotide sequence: TGTGCCTGGACTCAGGTGAACACTGAAGCTTTCTTT. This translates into CAWTQVNTEAFF.

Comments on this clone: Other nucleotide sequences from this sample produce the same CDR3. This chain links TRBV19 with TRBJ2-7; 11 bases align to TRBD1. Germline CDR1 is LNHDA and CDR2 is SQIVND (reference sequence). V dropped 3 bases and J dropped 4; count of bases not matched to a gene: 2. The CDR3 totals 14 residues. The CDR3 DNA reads TGTGCCAGTAGTATCGGACAGGGGGCGTACGAGCAGTACTTC. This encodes CASSIGQGAYEQYF.

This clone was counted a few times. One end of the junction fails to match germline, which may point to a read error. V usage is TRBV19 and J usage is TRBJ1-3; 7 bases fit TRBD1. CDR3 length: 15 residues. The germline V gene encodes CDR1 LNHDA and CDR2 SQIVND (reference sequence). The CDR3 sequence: CASSIGTAAGDTIYF. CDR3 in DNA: TGTGCCAGTAGTATCGGGACAGCGGCTGGAGACACCATATATTTT.

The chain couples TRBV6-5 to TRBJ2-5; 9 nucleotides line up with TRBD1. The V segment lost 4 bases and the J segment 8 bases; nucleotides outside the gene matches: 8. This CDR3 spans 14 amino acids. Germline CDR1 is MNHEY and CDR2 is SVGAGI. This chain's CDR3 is CASSSPGQGATQYF. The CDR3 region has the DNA TGTGCCAGCAGTTCTCCGGGACAGGGTGCTACCCAGTACTTC.

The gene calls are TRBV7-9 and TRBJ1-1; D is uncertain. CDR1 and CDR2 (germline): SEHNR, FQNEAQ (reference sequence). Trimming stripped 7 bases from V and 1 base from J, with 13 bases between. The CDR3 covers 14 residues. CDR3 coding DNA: TGTGCCAGCATCCCACCCCAGGCGAACACTGAAGCTTTCTTT. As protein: CASIPPQANTEAFF. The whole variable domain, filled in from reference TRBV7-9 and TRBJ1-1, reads DTGVSQNPRHKITKRGQNVTFRCDPISEHNRLYWYRQTLGQGPEFLTYFQNEAQLEKSRLLSDRFSAERPKGSFSTLEIQRTEQGDSAMYLCASIPPQANTEAFFGQGTRLTVV.

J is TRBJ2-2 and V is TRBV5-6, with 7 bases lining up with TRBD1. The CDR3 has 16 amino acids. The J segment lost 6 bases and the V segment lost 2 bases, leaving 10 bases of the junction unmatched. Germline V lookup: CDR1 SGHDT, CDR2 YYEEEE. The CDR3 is CASSLVGTEGAGELFF. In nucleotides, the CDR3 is TGTGCCAGCAGCTTAGTCGGGACAGAAGGCGCCGGGGAGCTGTTTTTT.

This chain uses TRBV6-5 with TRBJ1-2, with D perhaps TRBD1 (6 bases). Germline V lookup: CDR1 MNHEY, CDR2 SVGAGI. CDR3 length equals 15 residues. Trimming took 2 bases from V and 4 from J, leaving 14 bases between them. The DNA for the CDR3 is TGTGCCAGCAGTTACGAAGGGGGAGGGATCTATGGCTACACCTTC. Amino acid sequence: CASSYEGGGIYGYTF.

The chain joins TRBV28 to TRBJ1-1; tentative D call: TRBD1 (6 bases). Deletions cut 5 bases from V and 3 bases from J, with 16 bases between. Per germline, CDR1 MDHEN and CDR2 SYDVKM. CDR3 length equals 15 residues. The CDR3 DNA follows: TGTGCCAGCAGTCACCGACAGGATCGGTACACTGAAGCTTTCTTT. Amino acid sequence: CASSHRQDRYTEAFF.

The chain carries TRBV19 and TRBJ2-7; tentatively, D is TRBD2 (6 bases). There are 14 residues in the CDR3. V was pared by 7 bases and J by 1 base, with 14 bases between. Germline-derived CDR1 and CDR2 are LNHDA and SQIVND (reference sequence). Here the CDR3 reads CASTPFGGSYEQYF. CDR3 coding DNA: TGTGCCAGTACCCCGTTCGGGGGATCCTACGAGCAGTACTTC. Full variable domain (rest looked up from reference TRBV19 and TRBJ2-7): DGGITQSPKYLFRKEGQNVTLSCEQNLNHDAMYWYRQDPGQGLRLIYYSQIVNDFQKGDIAEGYSVSREKKESFPLTVTSAQKNPTAFYLCASTPFGGSYEQYFGPGTRLTVT.

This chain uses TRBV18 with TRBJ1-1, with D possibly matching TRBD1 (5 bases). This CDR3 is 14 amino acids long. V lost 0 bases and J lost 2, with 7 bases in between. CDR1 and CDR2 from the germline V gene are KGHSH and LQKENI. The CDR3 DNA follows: TGTGCCAGCTCACCACCCAGGGTTAACACTGAAGCTTTCTTT. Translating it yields CASSPPRVNTEAFF.

The CDR3 DNA reads TGCAGCGTTGAAGTCGACAGGGCCACCTCCTACAATGAGCAGTTCTTC. Its protein is CSVEVDRATSYNEQFF. The chain links TRBV29-1 to TRBJ2-1, with TRBD1 matching over 7 bases. Unmatched junction bases numbered 6, after V lost 1 base and J lost 0 bases. The V gene's germline CDR1 is SQVTM and CDR2 ANQGSEA. This CDR3 comprises 16 residues.

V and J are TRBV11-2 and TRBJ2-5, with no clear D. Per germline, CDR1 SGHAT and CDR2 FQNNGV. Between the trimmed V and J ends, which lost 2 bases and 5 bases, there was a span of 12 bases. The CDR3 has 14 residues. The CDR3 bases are TGTGCCAGCAGCTTACGGGTCGGTCGGGAGACCCAGTACTTC. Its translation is CASSLRVGRETQYF.

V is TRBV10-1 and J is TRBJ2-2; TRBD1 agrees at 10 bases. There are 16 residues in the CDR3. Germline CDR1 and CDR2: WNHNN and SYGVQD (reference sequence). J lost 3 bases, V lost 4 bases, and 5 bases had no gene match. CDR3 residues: CASSGHGTGDTGELFF. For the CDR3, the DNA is TGCGCCAGCAGTGGACACGGGACAGGGGACACCGGGGAGCTGTTTTTT.

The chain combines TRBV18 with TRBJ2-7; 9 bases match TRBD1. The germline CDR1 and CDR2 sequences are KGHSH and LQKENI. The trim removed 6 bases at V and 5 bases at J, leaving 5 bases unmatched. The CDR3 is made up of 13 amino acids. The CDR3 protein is CASSQRQGDEQYF. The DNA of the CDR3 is TGTGCCAGCTCCCAAAGACAGGGGGACGAGCAGTACTTC.

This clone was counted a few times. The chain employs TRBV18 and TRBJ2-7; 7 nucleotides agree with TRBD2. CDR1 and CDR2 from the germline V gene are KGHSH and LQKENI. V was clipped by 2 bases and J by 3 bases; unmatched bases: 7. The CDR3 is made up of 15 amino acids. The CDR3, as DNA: TGTGCCAGCTCACCATGGGGGGGTTCGGTCTACGAGCAGTACTTC. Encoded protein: CASSPWGGSVYEQYF. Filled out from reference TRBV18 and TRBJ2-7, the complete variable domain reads NAGVMQNPRHLVRRRGQEARLRCSPMKGHSHVYWYRQLPEEGLKFMVYLQKENIIDESGMPKERFSAEFPKEGPSILRIQQVVRGDSAAYFCASSPWGGSVYEQYFGPGTRLTVT.

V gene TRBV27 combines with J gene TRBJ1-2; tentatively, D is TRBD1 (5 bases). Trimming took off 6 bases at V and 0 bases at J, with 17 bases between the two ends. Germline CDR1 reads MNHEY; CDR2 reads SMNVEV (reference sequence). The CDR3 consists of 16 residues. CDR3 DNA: TGTGCCAGCAGCCAGACAGAAATCTCTGCTAACTATGGCTACACCTTC. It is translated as CASSQTEISANYGYTF.

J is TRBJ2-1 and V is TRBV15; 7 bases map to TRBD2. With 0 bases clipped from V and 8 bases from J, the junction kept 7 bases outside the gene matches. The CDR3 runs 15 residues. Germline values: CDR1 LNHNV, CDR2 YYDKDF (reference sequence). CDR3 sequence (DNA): TGTGCCACCAGCAGAGATTTCCCCGCGGGGGATGAGCAGTTCTTC. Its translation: CATSRDFPAGDEQFF.

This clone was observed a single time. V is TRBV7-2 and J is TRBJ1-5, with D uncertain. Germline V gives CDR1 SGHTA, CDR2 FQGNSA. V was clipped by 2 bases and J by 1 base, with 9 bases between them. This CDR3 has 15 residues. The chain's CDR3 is CASSLWGGSNQPQHF. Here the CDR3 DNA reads TGTGCCAGCAGCTTATGGGGAGGAAGCAATCAGCCCCAGCATTTT.

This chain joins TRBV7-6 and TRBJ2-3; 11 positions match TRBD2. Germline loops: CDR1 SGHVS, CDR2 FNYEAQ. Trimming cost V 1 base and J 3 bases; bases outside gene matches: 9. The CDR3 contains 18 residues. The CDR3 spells CASSLGASGGLGTDTQYF. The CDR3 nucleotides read TGTGCCAGCAGCTTAGGCGCTAGCGGGGGGTTGGGAACAGATACGCAGTATTTT.

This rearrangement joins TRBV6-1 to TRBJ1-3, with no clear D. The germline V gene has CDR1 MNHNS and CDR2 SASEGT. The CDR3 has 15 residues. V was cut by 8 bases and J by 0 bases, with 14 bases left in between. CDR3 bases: TGTGCCAGCGGGCGGACTGAAAGCTCTGGAAACACCATATATTTT. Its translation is CASGRTESSGNTIYF.

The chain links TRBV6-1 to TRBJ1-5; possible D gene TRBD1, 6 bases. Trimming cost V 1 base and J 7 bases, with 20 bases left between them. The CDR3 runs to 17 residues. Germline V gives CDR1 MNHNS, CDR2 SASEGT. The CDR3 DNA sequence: TGTGCCAGCAGTGAAGAAGCAATGGGGGCGTCTGGCCAGCCCCAGCATTTT. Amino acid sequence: CASSEEAMGASGQPQHF.

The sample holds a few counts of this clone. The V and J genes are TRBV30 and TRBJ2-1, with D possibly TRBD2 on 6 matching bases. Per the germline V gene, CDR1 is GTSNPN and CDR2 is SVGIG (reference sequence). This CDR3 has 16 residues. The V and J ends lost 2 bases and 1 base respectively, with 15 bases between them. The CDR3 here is CAWSRPGLQSYNEQFF. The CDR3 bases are TGTGCCTGGAGTCGACCGGGACTCCAATCCTACAATGAGCAGTTCTTC.

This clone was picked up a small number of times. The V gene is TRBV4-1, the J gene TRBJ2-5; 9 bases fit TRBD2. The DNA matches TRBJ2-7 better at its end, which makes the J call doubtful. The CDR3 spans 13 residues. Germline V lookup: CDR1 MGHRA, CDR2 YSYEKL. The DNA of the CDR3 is TGCGCCAGCAGCCAGCGGGGGGGGGACGAGCAGTACTTC. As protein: CASSQRGGDEQYF.